A single sample is the source of the 7 T cell receptor beta chains below, sequenced in a study of spatial heterogeneity in lung cancer (dated by TCRdb to the late 2010s). Receptor amplification or capture employed 5' RACE. This sample was sequenced with a NextSeq 500. Starting from the raw public reads, TCRdb applied fastp trimming at Q25, assembled clones with MiXCR and retained in-frame beta chains. Each record represents a unique CDR3 protein, reported with the most common genes and DNA among its rows. This sample lists tens of thousands of distinct CDR3 sequences; 12% were detected once. The ten largest clones represent about two fifths of the sample. The intended sense of this specimen's time point label: sample taken at primary tumor resection. Whole RNA extracted from tumor and nontumor lung tissue, or from cryopreserved PBMC samples, was used for TCR sequencing without cell sorting. The specimen was PBMCs, collected at surgery. The receptors were sampled from a male donor with early-stage non-small cell lung cancer.

The V call is TRBV7-9, the J call TRBJ2-5; tentative D call: TRBD1 (7 bases). Germline V gene lookup returns CDR1 SEHNR and CDR2 FQNEAQ (reference sequence). Trimming shortened V by 2 bases and J by 6 bases, and 16 bases separated the two germline ends. This CDR3 has 15 residues. Here the CDR3 DNA reads TGTGCCAGCAGCTTATCAATGACAGGGAGGAAGACCCAGTACTTC. Residues: CASSLSMTGRKTQYF.

J is TRBJ2-7 and V is TRBV7-8; a weak D match, TRBD1 (7 bases). Germline V gives CDR1 SGHVS, CDR2 FQNEAQ. The CDR3 totals 13 residues. The CDR3, as DNA: TGTGCGTCCGGAGGGGGCGCCGGGTACGAGCAGTACTTC. Translation gives CASGGGAGYEQYF.

In its sample, this clonotype was seen many times. The chain carries TRBV10-3 and TRBJ1-6; D call uncertain. The V gene lost 5 bases and the J gene lost 0 bases, with 5 bases spanning the gap. This CDR3 is 14 amino acids long. Germline V gene lookup returns CDR1 ENHRY and CDR2 SYGVKD. The CDR3 DNA sequence: TGTGCCATCAGTCAGAGCTCCTATAATTCACCCCTCCACTTT. Translating gives CAISQSSYNSPLHF.

This rearrangement joins TRBV29-1 to TRBJ2-3, with TRBD2 identical over 9 bases. The CDR3 covers 18 residues. Per the germline V gene, CDR1 is SQVTM and CDR2 is ANQGSEA. V lost 7 bases and J lost 1; bases outside the gene matches: 18. The CDR3 loop is CSASGFQAGGARTDTQYF. For the CDR3, the DNA is TGCAGCGCTTCAGGGTTCCAAGCGGGGGGAGCCCGCACAGATACGCAGTATTTT.

This clonotype was counted ten times or more. The chain joins TRBV12-3 or TRBV12-4 to TRBJ2-1; D perhaps matches TRBD2 (6 bases). The CDR3 sequence is 15 residues long. Trimming shortened V by 3 bases and J by 11 bases, and 20 bases separated the two germline ends. As DNA, the CDR3 is TGTGCCAGCAGTTTTTTAGCGGACCCCTCACGGAAGCAGTTCTTC. This encodes CASSFLADPSRKQFF.

This clonotype was seen more than once but under ten times. CDR3 residues: CSASSLGDGYTF. Here the CDR3 DNA reads TGCAGTGCTAGTAGCTTAGGGGATGGCTACACCTTC. This chain links TRBV20-1 with TRBJ1-2; tentative D call: TRBD1 (5 bases). V was clipped by 3 bases and J by 6 bases, with 11 bases between them. The V gene's germline CDR1 is DFQATT and CDR2 SNEGSKA (reference sequence). This CDR3 has 12 residues.

The chain joins TRBV7-8 to TRBJ2-3; 14 nucleotides agree with TRBD2. J gave up 1 base and V 4 bases, and 1 base lay outside the gene matches. CDR1 and CDR2 from the germline V gene are SGHVS and FQNEAQ. The CDR3 is 16 residues long. CDR3 DNA sequence: TGTGCCAGCAGCTGGGGACTAGCGGGAGGCACAGATACGCAGTATTTT. Residues: CASSWGLAGGTDTQYF.